Sequencing of this T cell receptor (beta chain) was carried out in a study of T cells expressing NK-cell markers. In the study overall: TCR beta repertoires came from sorted CD3+CD56+NKG2C+, CD3+CD56+NKG2C- and CD3+CD56-NKG2C+ T cells. Among eight sequenced donors, seven carried HCMV seropositivity while one was seronegative.

The CDR3 is 16 amino acids. TCRdb reprocessed the 5' RACE reads, keeping one entry per CDR3 protein, no DNA. The repertoire shows about 390,000 distinct CDR3 sequences; the top ten hold around 10%. With respect to this clonotype: Antigen specificity is unknown.

General study points: These clonotypes also led the CD3+CD56-NKG2C+ fraction in a few donors.

The V gene is TRBV12-3 or TRBV12-4, the J gene TRBJ1-2. This sequence originates from a woman aged 50 to 65 in good health. The sample consisted of blood T cells: a sorted CD56 or NKG2C T cell subset, CD4+ or CD8+ T cells, or bulk PBMC T cells (not recorded which). The CDR3 loop is CASSLDTTPTNYGYTF.